These 4 T cell receptor beta chains came from one sample sequenced in a study of blood T cell repertoires in COVID-19. Generated by immunoSEQ multiplex PCR, the TCRdb table keeps only in-frame clones and is missing some. The sample shows about 110,000 clones, roughly nine tenths of them seen only once. Specimen: peripheral blood. These receptors were obtained from a human donor in a cohort sampled during active COVID-19.

The J gene is TRBJ2-5, the V gene TRBV4-2; 8 bases are a match to TRBD2. The trim removed 2 bases at V and 4 bases at J, leaving 6 bases unmatched. This CDR3 region has 15 residues. Germline V CDR1 and CDR2: LGHNA, YNFKEQ. CDR3 loop: CASSQTGGATETQYF. The DNA of the CDR3 is TGTGCCAGCAGCCAAACCGGGGGGGCGACAGAGACCCAGTACTTC.

The V gene is TRBV4-1, the J gene TRBJ2-1; no definite D call. The CDR3 spans 12 residues. Trimming pared 4 bases from V and 9 bases from J, leaving 10 bases between. Germline CDR1 reads MGHRA; CDR2 reads YSYEKL. Here the CDR3 DNA reads TGCGCCAGCAGCCCCCCCCTCGGTGAGCAGTTCTTC. This codes for CASSPPLGEQFF.

The rearrangement uses TRBV10-2 and TRBJ1-3; D call uncertain. Germline CDR1 and CDR2: WSHSY and SAAADI. This CDR3 contains 16 residues. Trimming shortened V by 1 base and J by 0 bases, and 10 bases separated the two germline ends. CDR3 nucleotides: TGCGCCAGCAGTGAGTGGCGGATCAACTCTGGAAACACCATATATTTT. It specifies CASSEWRINSGNTIYF.

In its sample, this clone was seen a few times. The chain combines TRBV2 with TRBJ2-2, with D possibly matching TRBD2 (5 bases). Deletions cut 2 bases from V and 5 bases from J, with 6 bases between. CDR1 and CDR2 from the germline V gene are SNHLY and FYNNEI. The CDR3 has 13 amino acids. The CDR3 region is CASSESGTGELFF. The CDR3 coding sequence is TGTGCCAGCAGTGAATCGGGAACCGGGGAGCTGTTTTTT.